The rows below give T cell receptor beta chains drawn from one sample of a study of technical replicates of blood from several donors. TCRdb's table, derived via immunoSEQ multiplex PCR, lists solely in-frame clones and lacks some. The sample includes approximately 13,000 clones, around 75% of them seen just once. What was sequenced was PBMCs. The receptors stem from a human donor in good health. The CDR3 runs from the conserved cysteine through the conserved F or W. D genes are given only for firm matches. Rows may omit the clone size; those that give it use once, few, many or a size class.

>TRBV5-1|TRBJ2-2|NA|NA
CASSFWTEITGELFF
TGCGCCAGCAGCTTTTGGACAGAGATAACCGGGGAGCTGTTTTTT
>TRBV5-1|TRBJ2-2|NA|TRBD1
CASSLVGTDRGTGELFF
TGCGCCAGCAGCTTGGTAGGGACAGATAGAGGCACCGGGGAGCTGTTTTTT
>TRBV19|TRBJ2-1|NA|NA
CASSIVRGERRYNEQFF
TGTGCCAGTAGTATAGTCAGGGGAGAGCGGAGGTACAATGAGCAGTTCTTC
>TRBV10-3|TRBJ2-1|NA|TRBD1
CAISGTGYNEQFF
TGTGCCATCAGTGGGACAGGGTACAATGAGCAGTTCTTC
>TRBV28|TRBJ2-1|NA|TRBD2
CASSLGLAGISYNEQFF
TGTGCCAGCAGTCTTGGACTAGCGGGGATTTCCTACAATGAGCAGTTCTTC
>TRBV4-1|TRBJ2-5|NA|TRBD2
CASSQGPTAGEETQYF
TGCGCCAGCAGCCAAGGTCCGACGGCGGGGGAAGAGACCCAGTACTTC
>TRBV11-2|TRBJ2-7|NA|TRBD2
CASSVAGGPWEQYF
TGTGCCAGCAGTGTAGCGGGGGGCCCCTGGGAGCAGTACTTC
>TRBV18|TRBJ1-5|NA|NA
CATAQGGNQPQHF
TGTGCCACCGCCCAAGGGGGCAATCAGCCCCAGCATTTT
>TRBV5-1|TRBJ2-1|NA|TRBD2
CASRTSGDYNEQFF
TGCGCCAGCAGAACTAGCGGGGATTACAATGAGCAGTTCTTC
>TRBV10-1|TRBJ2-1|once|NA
CASSEMPSAVPYNEQFF
TGCGCCAGCAGTGAGATGCCTAGCGCGGTCCCCTACAATGAGCAGTTCTTC
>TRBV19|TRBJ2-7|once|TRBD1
CASSSDRGTYEQYF
TGTGCCAGTAGTAGTGACAGGGGAACCTACGAGCAGTACTTC
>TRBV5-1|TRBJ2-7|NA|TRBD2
CASSLELAGGYEQYF
TGCGCCAGCAGCTTGGAACTAGCGGGAGGATACGAGCAGTACTTC
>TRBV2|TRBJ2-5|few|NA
CASSDSGVETQYF
TGTGCCAGCAGTGATTCCGGGGTGGAGACCCAGTACTTC
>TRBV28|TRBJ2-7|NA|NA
CASSLGPIYYEQYF
TGTGCCAGCAGTTTGGGGCCAATCTATTACGAGCAGTACTTC
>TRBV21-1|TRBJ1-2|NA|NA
CASSKSGTGPYGYTF
TGTGCCAGCAGCAAGTCCGGGACAGGGCCCTATGGCTACACCTTC
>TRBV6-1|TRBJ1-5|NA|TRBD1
CASSGGQALYSNQPQHF
TGTGCCAGCAGTGGGGGACAGGCCCTTTATAGCAATCAGCCCCAGCATTTT
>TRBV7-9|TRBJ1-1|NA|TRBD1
CASSWTGSTEAFF
TGTGCCAGCAGCTGGACAGGGAGCACTGAAGCTTTCTTT
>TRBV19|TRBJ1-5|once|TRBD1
CASSMETGPSGAQHF
TGTGCCAGTAGTATGGAGACAGGGCCCTCGGGGGCCCAGCATTTT
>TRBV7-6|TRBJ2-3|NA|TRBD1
CASGTGGPDTQYF
TGTGCCTCCGGGACAGGGGGCCCAGATACGCAGTATTTT
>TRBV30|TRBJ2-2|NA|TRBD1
CARRQGANTGELFF
TGTGCCAGAAGACAGGGCGCGAACACCGGGGAGCTGTTTTTT
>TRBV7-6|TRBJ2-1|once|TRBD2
CASSLVAGVYNEQFF
TGTGCCAGCAGCTTAGTAGCGGGAGTCTACAATGAGCAGTTCTTC
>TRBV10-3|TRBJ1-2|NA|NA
CAISESGGLGSYGYTF
TGTGCCATCAGTGAGTCGGGCGGGTTGGGGTCCTATGGCTACACCTTC
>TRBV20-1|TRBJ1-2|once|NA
CSAFLTYGYTF
TGCAGTGCTTTCCTGACATATGGCTACACCTTC
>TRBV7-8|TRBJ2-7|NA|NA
CASSPGAYEQYF
TGTGCCAGCAGCCCCGGGGCCTACGAGCAGTACTTC
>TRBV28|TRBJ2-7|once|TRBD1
CASSSPGTGAYEQYF
TGTGCCAGCAGTTCCCCCGGGACAGGGGCCTACGAGCAGTACTTC
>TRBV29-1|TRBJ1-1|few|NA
CSAREAFF
TGCAGCGCCAGAGAAGCTTTCTTT
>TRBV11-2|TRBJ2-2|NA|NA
CASTDMGGNTGELFF
TGTGCCAGCACGGACATGGGGGGGAACACCGGGGAGCTGTTTTTT
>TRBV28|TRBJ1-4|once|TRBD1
CASRRGQGGSPNEKLFF
TGTGCCAGCAGACGGGGACAGGGGGGTTCCCCTAATGAAAAACTGTTTTTT
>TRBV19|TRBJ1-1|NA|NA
CASRGALNLGTEAFF
TGTGCCAGTAGAGGGGCCCTCAACTTGGGCACTGAAGCTTTCTTT
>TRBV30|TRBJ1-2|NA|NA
CAWETGKKGYTF
TGTGCCTGGGAAACAGGGAAAAAGGGCTACACCTTC
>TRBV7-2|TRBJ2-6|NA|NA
CASSNRAGANVLTF
TGTGCCAGCAGCAACAGGGCTGGGGCCAACGTCCTGACTTTC
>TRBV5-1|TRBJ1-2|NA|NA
CASSSQGAYGYTF
TGCGCCAGCAGCTCACAGGGTGCCTATGGCTACACCTTC
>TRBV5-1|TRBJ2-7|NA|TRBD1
CASSLSGQGAHEQYF
TGCGCCAGCAGCTTGTCGGGACAGGGGGCGCACGAGCAGTACTTC
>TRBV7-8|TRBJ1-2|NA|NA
CASSLSTEGRNGYTF
TGTGCCAGCAGCCTATCAACAGAGGGTCGGAATGGCTACACCTTC
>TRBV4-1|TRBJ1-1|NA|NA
CASSQTDIMNTEAFF
TGCGCCAGCAGCCAAACGGACATCATGAACACTGAAGCTTTCTTT
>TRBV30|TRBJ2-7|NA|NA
CAWTATGRASYEQYF
TGTGCCTGGACCGCCACGGGGAGAGCCTCCTACGAGCAGTACTTC
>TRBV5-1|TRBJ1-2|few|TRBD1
CASSQLDREPFGYTF
TGCGCCAGCAGCCAACTAGACAGGGAGCCTTTTGGCTACACCTTC
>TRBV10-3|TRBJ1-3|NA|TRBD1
CAISESVGTGTIYF
TGTGCCATCAGTGAGTCTGTTGGGACAGGCACCATATATTTT
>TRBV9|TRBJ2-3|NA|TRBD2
CASSVGLAGGSTDTQYF
TGTGCCAGCAGCGTAGGACTAGCGGGGGGTAGCACAGATACGCAGTATTTT
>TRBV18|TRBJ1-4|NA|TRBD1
CASSPRTGGGEKLFF
TGTGCCAGCTCACCAAGGACAGGTGGGGGTGAAAAACTGTTTTTT
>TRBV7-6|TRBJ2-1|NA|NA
CASSLVGRGEYNEQFF
TGTGCCAGCAGCTTAGTAGGCAGGGGGGAGTACAATGAGCAGTTCTTC
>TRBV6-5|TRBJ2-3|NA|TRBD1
CASRGTGLEGTQYF
TGTGCCAGCAGAGGGACAGGCCTCGAAGGTACGCAGTATTTT
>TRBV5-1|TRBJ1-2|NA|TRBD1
CASSLQGAGDGYTF
TGCGCCAGCAGCTTACAGGGGGCGGGAGATGGCTACACCTTC
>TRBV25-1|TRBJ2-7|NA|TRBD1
CASSRQGEYEQYF
TGTGCCAGCAGTCGACAGGGGGAGTACGAGCAGTACTTC
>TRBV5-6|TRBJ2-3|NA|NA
CASSLAGLLRGDTQYF
TGTGCCAGCAGCTTGGCCGGTCTTTTACGGGGGGATACGCAGTATTTT
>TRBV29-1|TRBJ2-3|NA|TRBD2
CSVEDASGGDTQYF
TGCAGCGTTGAAGACGCTAGCGGGGGGGATACGCAGTATTTT
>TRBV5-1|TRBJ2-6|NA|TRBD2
CASSLDVASGRLAGANVLTF
TGCGCCAGCAGCTTGGACGTGGCTAGCGGGAGGTTGGCTGGGGCCAACGTCCTGACTTTC
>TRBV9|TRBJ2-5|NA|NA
CASSASATTSRTQYF
TGTGCCAGCAGCGCAAGTGCTACTACCTCGCGGACCCAGTACTTC
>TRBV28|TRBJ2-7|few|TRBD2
CASRTSFHEQYF
TGTGCCAGCAGGACTAGCTTCCACGAGCAGTACTTC
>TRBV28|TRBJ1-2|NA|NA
CASRTGTYGYTF
TGTGCCAGCAGGACCGGGACATATGGCTACACCTTC
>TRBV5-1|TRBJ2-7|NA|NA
CASSWGLGGLSHEQYF
TGCGCCAGCAGCTGGGGGTTGGGGGGACTGAGCCACGAGCAGTACTTC
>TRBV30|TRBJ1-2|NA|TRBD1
CAWNPGQGYGYTF
TGTGCCTGGAATCCGGGACAGGGGTATGGCTACACCTTC
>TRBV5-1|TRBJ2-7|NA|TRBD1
CASSLTGQGAGEQYF
TGCGCCAGCAGCTTGACAGGACAGGGGGCCGGAGAGCAGTACTTC